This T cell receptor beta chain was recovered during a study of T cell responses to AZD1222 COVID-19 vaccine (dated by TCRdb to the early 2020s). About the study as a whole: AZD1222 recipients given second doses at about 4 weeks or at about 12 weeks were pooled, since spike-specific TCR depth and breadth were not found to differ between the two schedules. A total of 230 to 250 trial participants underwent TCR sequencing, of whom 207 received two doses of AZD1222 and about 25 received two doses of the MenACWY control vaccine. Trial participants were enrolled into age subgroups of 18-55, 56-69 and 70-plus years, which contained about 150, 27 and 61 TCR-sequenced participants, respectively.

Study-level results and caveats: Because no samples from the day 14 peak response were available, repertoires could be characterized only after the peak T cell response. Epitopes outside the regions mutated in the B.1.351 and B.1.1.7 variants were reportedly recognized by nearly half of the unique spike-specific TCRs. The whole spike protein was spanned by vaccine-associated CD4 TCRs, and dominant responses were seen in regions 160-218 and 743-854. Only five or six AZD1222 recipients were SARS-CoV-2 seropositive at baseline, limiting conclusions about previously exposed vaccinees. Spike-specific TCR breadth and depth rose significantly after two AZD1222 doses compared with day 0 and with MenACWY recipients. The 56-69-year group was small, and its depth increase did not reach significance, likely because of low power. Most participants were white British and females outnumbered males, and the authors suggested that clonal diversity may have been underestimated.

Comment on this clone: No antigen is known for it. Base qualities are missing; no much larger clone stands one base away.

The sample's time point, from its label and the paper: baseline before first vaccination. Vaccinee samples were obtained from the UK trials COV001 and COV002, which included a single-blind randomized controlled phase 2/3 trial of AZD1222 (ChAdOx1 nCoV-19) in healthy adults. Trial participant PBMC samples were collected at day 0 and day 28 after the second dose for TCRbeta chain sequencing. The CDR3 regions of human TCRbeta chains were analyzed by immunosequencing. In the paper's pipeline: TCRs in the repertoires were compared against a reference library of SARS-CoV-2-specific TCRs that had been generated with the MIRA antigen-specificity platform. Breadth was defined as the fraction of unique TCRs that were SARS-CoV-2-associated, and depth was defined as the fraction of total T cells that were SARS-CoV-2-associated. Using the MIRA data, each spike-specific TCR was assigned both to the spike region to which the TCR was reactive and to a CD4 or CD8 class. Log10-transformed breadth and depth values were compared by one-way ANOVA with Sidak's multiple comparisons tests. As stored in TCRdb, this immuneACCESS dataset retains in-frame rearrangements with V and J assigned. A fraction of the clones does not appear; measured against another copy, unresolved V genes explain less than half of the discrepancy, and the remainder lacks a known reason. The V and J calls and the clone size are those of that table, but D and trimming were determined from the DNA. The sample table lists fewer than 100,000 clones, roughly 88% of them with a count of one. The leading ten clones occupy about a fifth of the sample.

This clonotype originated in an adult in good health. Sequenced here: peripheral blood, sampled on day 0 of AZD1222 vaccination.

For the CDR3, the sequence is CASSYKGALMDEQYF. The nucleotide sequence is given as TGTGCCAGCAGTTATAAGGGGGCCCTCATGGACGAGCAGTACTTC. The V gene is TRBV6-5 and the J gene is TRBJ2-7, with 7 bases in between that match TRBD1. CDR1 and CDR2, per the germline V gene, are MNHEY and SVGAGI. Trimming leaves V shorter by 3 bases and J shorter by 5 bases, with the junction holding 10 bases beyond the gene matches. Including the terminal cysteine and phenylalanine, the CDR3 comprises 15 residues. Solely the CDR3 DNA is kept, with 45 bases framed from the first base.